There are many counts of the clone carrying this T cell receptor (beta chain). Its cognate antigen is unknown. The sample originates from a study of T cell repertoires in cytomegalovirus infection. V was trimmed by 5 bases and J by 3 bases, leaving 9 bases between them. The CDR3 totals 13 residues. CDR1 LNHDA and CDR2 SQIVND come from the germline V gene (reference sequence). MiXCR, applied by TCRdb to the reads, yields one record per CDR3 protein. The table has approximately 500,000 distinct CDR3 sequences, 10% to 12% seen once. Study-level results: HLA-C-restricted CMV-specific TCR beta clonotypes prevailed in the ex vivo response.

The sequencing input was PBMCs. The receptor was derived from a human donor in good health (CMV status not recorded). Some clones in this sample may be carry-over from other donors' samples. The chain is built from TRBV19 and TRBJ2-3; D gene uncertain. DNA for the CDR3: TGTGCCAGTAGTTCTGGAGATACAGATACGCAGTATTTT. As protein: CASSSGDTDTQYF. Based on the CDR3 plus reference TRBV19 and TRBJ2-3, the full variable domain is DGGITQSPKYLFRKEGQNVTLSCEQNLNHDAMYWYRQDPGQGLRLIYYSQIVNDFQKGDIAEGYSVSREKKESFPLTVTSAQKNPTAFYLCASSSGDTDTQYFGPGTRLTVL.